The 32 T cell receptor beta chains given below trace back to one sample, sequenced in a study of cytomegalovirus exposure and HLA in healthy donors. Some clones are missing from TCRdb's copy, which holds only in-frame ones; the method was immunoSEQ multiplex PCR. This table holds 260,000 or so clones, about 87% found once. The material sequenced was PBMCs. Receptors originate from a young man in good health and CMV-seronegative.

J is TRBJ1-4 and V is TRBV11-3, with D perhaps matching TRBD1 (5 bases). The V and J ends lost 5 bases and 0 bases respectively, with 10 bases between them. The CDR3 sequence is 15 residues long. Per germline, CDR1 SGHNT and CDR2 YENEEA. CDR3 bases: TGTGCCAGCAGCAGCGCAGGGACAACTAATGAAAAACTGTTTTTT. Protein product: CASSSAGTTNEKLFF.

The chain has TRBV28 and TRBJ1-4; the D is unclear. The CDR3 extends over 12 amino acids. V was shortened by 6 bases and J by 7 bases, with 9 bases between the two germline ends. From germline, CDR1 is MDHEN and CDR2 SYDVKM. The CDR3, as DNA: TGTGCCAGCAGGCAGCGGCGTGAAAAACTGTTTTTT. It is translated as CASRQRREKLFF.

J is TRBJ2-5 and V is TRBV11-2; 7 bases match TRBD2. V trimming: 5 bases; J trimming: 1 base; junction bases outside the gene matches: 13. The CDR3 consists of 17 residues. The germline V gene encodes CDR1 SGHAT and CDR2 FQNNGV. CDR3 DNA: TGTGCCAGCAGCAAGGGAGGCTTAGCGGGCCCCCAAGAGACCCAGTACTTC. This sequence encodes CASSKGGLAGPQETQYF.

This rearrangement joins TRBV9 to TRBJ2-5, with TRBD2 matching 8 bases. Germline V lookup: CDR1 SGDLS, CDR2 YYNGEE. The trim removed 0 bases at V and 5 bases at J, leaving 15 bases unmatched. The CDR3 loop spans 18 amino acids. CDR3 loop: CASSVGGGLGSTAETQYF. The CDR3 DNA reads as TGTGCCAGCAGCGTAGGCGGGGGGCTGGGTAGTACGGCGGAGACCCAGTACTTC.

This clone was seen only once. The J gene is TRBJ2-7, the V gene TRBV7-2; 8 bases map to TRBD2. This CDR3 has 15 amino acids. The germline V gene encodes CDR1 SGHTA and CDR2 FQGNSA. The V and J ends lost 3 bases and 7 bases, in that order; junction bases with no gene match: 11. DNA for the CDR3: TGTGCCAGCAGCTTTACTCTAGCGGGCCCGGGGGAGCAGTACTTC. It codes for CASSFTLAGPGEQYF.

The chain employs TRBV5-8 and TRBJ2-7; 7 bases are a match to TRBD1. The CDR3 length is 16 residues. V was clipped by 0 bases and J by 2 bases; unmatched bases: 8. Germline-derived CDR1 and CDR2 are SGHTS and YDEGEE. Here the CDR3 reads CASSLDLRDSPYEQYF. CDR3 DNA sequence: TGTGCCAGCAGCTTGGACTTAAGGGACAGCCCCTACGAGCAGTACTTC.

The chain couples TRBV4-1 to TRBJ2-4; D unresolved. CDR1 is MGHRA and CDR2 is YSYEKL in the germline V gene. The CDR3 extends over 17 amino acids. V gave up 2 bases and J gave up 1 base, with 15 bases separating them. This chain's CDR3 is CASSQLRVQVAKNIQYF. The CDR3 DNA reads as TGCGCCAGCAGCCAACTTAGAGTGCAAGTGGCCAAAAACATTCAGTACTTC.

J is TRBJ2-1 and V is TRBV7-9; D possibly corresponds to TRBD2 (6 bases). V shed 2 bases and J shed 2 bases, with 22 bases lying between them. The CDR3 extends over 19 amino acids. Germline assignment: CDR1 SEHNR and CDR2 FQNEAQ (reference sequence). The DNA of the CDR3 is TGTGCCAGCAGCTTACCCCCCCCGCGGGGCGGGCAGACCTACAATGAGCAGTTCTTC. The encoded protein is CASSLPPPRGGQTYNEQFF. Full variable domain (missing parts from reference TRBV7-9 and TRBJ2-1): DTGVSQNPRHKITKRGQNVTFRCDPISEHNRLYWYRQTLGQGPEFLTYFQNEAQLEKSRLLSDRFSAERPKGSFSTLEIQRTEQGDSAMYLCASSLPPPRGGQTYNEQFFGPGTRLTVL.

V usage is TRBV6-1 and J usage is TRBJ1-5; D remains unclear. Deletions cut 4 bases from V and 0 bases from J, with 7 bases between. This CDR3 contains 14 residues. Germline V lookup: CDR1 MNHNS, CDR2 SASEGT. CDR3 sequence: CASSVGSSNQPQHF. CDR3 DNA: TGTGCCAGCAGTGTGGGGAGTAGCAATCAGCCCCAGCATTTT.

This chain connects TRBV9 to TRBJ2-3, with 11 nucleotides matching TRBD2. Germline CDR1 is SGDLS and CDR2 is YYNGEE. Trimming took 7 bases from V and 5 from J; bases not matched to a gene: 9. The CDR3 runs 15 residues. CDR3 DNA sequence: TGTGCCAGCTCCCCCACTAGCGGGAGTTTAGATACGCAGTATTTT. It encodes CASSPTSGSLDTQYF.

The rearrangement uses TRBV7-2 and TRBJ1-2, with D possibly matching TRBD1 (5 bases). The germline V and J ends were trimmed by 0 bases and 2 bases, with 10 bases remaining between them. Germline values: CDR1 SGHTA, CDR2 FQGNSA. This CDR3 region has 15 residues. The CDR3 bases are TGTGCCAGCAGCTTAGCGGGGGGTGGGAACTATGGCTACACCTTC. It is translated as CASSLAGGGNYGYTF.

The rearrangement links TRBV5-4 to TRBJ2-3; 7 bases map to TRBD1. CDR3 length equals 16 residues. CDR1 and CDR2 (germline): SGHNT, YYREEE (reference sequence). V shed 3 bases, J shed 1 base, and the junction held 8 bases outside the gene matches. The CDR3: CASSWPQGEGTDTQYF. CDR3 DNA: TGTGCCAGCAGCTGGCCCCAGGGGGAAGGCACAGATACGCAGTATTTT.

This chain uses TRBV7-9 with TRBJ1-2; no firm D call. V lost 1 base and J 4 bases, leaving 16 bases between the germline ends. Germline V gene data show CDR1 as SEHNR and CDR2 as FQNEAQ (reference sequence). The CDR3 runs 16 residues. CDR3 sequence: CASSLVSDEGSYGYTF. The CDR3 DNA reads TGTGCCAGCAGCTTAGTTTCTGATGAGGGAAGCTATGGCTACACCTTC.

The chain couples TRBV19 to TRBJ2-7, with D possibly TRBD1 on 6 matching bases. CDR3 length: 15 residues. The germline gives CDR1 LNHDA, CDR2 SQIVND (reference sequence). The V end was cut by 3 bases, the J end by 6 bases, with 18 bases between. The CDR3 protein is CASSITGLSGGEQYF. The CDR3 nucleotides read TGTGCCAGTAGTATCACAGGGTTGAGCGGAGGCGAGCAGTACTTC.

The chain uses TRBV18 and TRBJ1-5, with D maybe TRBD1 (5 bases). This CDR3 has 15 amino acids. Between the trimmed V and J ends, which lost 2 bases and 7 bases, there was a span of 15 bases. Germline V gives CDR1 KGHSH, CDR2 LQKENI. As DNA, the CDR3 is TGTGCCAGCTCACCAAGCAGGGTTTGGGGACAGCCCCAGCATTTT. Its translation: CASSPSRVWGQPQHF.

The chain has TRBV29-1 and TRBJ1-1, with TRBD1 identical over 8 bases. The CDR3 is made up of 11 amino acids. V lost 7 bases, J lost 6 bases, and 4 bases stayed unmatched. Germline V gene lookup returns CDR1 SQVTM and CDR2 ANQGSEA. The CDR3 bases are TGCAGCGCCCTGGACAGGGCTGAAGCTTTCTTT. Translation gives CSALDRAEAFF.

The CDR3, as DNA: TGCGCCAGCAGCTTGGTACCGGAAGGGACACCTGAAGCTTTCTTT. It specifies CASSLVPEGTPEAFF. The gene calls are TRBV5-1 and TRBJ1-1, with D tentatively TRBD1 (6 bases). The V end was cut by 0 bases, the J end by 6 bases, with 15 bases between. The V gene's germline CDR1 is SGHRS and CDR2 YFSETQ. CDR3 length: 15 residues.

V is TRBV28 and J is TRBJ1-1; tentative D call: TRBD1 (5 bases). The CDR3 is made up of 17 amino acids. Germline values: CDR1 MDHEN, CDR2 SYDVKM. The germline V and J ends were trimmed by 8 bases and 4 bases, with 26 bases remaining between them. CDR3 sequence (DNA): TGTGCCAGCTATGATCGGTCGATTAAAACAGGTGGCACTGAAGCTTTCTTT. It specifies CASYDRSIKTGGTEAFF.

This sequence joins TRBV18 and TRBJ1-1; 7 positions match TRBD1. The CDR3 spans 13 residues. The junction had 7 bases not matched to a gene; V was cut back by 4 bases and J by 8 bases. From germline, CDR1 is KGHSH and CDR2 LQKENI. The CDR3 here is CASSRMGQFEAFF. DNA of the CDR3: TGTGCCAGCTCACGGATGGGACAGTTCGAAGCTTTCTTT.

This clone has just one count. CDR3 bases: TGTGCCAGCAGTGGCCCCTGCATAGCGGGAGATCGGGAGCAGTACTTC. It yields the protein CASSGPCIAGDREQYF. The V and J genes are TRBV6-4 and TRBJ2-7, with 9 bases matching TRBD2. The junction had 14 bases not matched to a gene; V was cut back by 4 bases and J by 7 bases. Germline assignment: CDR1 MRHNA and CDR2 SNTAGT. The CDR3 loop spans 16 amino acids.

The V call is TRBV4-2, the J call TRBJ2-5; TRBD2 agrees at 8 bases. Per the germline V gene, CDR1 is LGHNA and CDR2 is YNFKEQ. The V segment lost 1 base and the J segment 4 bases; nucleotides outside the gene matches: 11. The CDR3 length is 17 residues. The CDR3: CASSQGGSGSIAETQYF. In DNA, the CDR3 is TGTGCCAGCAGCCAAGGGGGAAGCGGGAGTATCGCAGAGACCCAGTACTTC.

This sequence joins TRBV4-3 and TRBJ2-5; tentative D call: TRBD1 (7 bases). CDR3 size: 15 residues. Deletions cut 0 bases from V and 5 bases from J, with 13 bases between. Per germline, CDR1 LGHNA and CDR2 YSLEER. The CDR3 sequence is CASSQDRAGGETQYF. Here the CDR3 DNA reads TGCGCCAGCAGCCAAGATCGGGCAGGGGGGGAGACCCAGTACTTC.

This chain joins TRBV4-1 and TRBJ1-2, with 8 bases that match TRBD1. CDR1 and CDR2 (germline): MGHRA, YSYEKL. There are 15 residues in the CDR3. J was trimmed by 2 bases and V by 2 bases; bases with no gene match: 4. CDR3 amino acids: CASSQRQGINYGYTF. In DNA form, the CDR3 reads TGCGCCAGCAGCCAAAGACAGGGGATAAACTATGGCTACACCTTC.

This clone was recorded once. The chain couples TRBV27 to TRBJ1-1; 10 bases map to TRBD1. This CDR3 has 15 residues. V gave up 2 bases and J gave up 5 bases; unmatched junction bases: 5. CDR1 and CDR2 from the germline V gene are MNHEY and SMNVEV (reference sequence). The CDR3 DNA reads TGTGCCAGCAGTTTAGGGACAGGGGCTATTACTGAAGCTTTCTTT. Translation: CASSLGTGAITEAFF.

This chain joins TRBV7-3 and TRBJ2-3; a possible D gene is TRBD1 (6 bases). Germline V lookup: CDR1 SGHTA, CDR2 FQGTGA. The CDR3 totals 16 residues. Trimming removed 1 base from V and 1 base from J, with 12 bases in between. This CDR3 reads CASSLKGELGTDTQYF. CDR3 in DNA: TGTGCCAGCAGCTTAAAGGGGGAACTAGGCACAGATACGCAGTATTTT. The full variable domain, with the rest looked up from reference TRBV7-3 and TRBJ2-3, is GAGVSQTPSNKVTEKGKYVELRCDPISGHTALYWYRQSLGQGPEFLIYFQGTGAADDSGLPNDRFFAVRPEGSVSTLKIQRTERGDSAVYLCASSLKGELGTDTQYFGPGTRLTVL.

The J gene is TRBJ1-1, the V gene TRBV6-6; 10 bases fit TRBD1. The junction had 4 bases not matched to a gene; V was cut back by 4 bases and J by 5 bases. The CDR3 length is 14 residues. Germline CDR1 reads MNHNY; CDR2 reads SVGAGI (reference sequence). The CDR3 spells CASSLGDRGTEAFF. The CDR3 DNA reads TGTGCCAGCAGTTTAGGGGACAGGGGTACTGAAGCTTTCTTT.

The CDR3 loop is CASSSTSGGATRQYF. DNA for the CDR3: TGTGCCAGCAGCTCTACTAGCGGGGGGGCGACCCGGCAGTACTTC. The chain carries TRBV7-2 and TRBJ2-7; 13 bases fit TRBD2. V was clipped by 4 bases and J by 9 bases; unmatched bases: 9. CDR3 length: 15 residues. Germline V lookup: CDR1 SGHTA, CDR2 FQGNSA.

The chain has TRBV5-4 and TRBJ2-3; no clear D. Trimming stripped 5 bases from V and 2 bases from J, with 12 bases between. The germline V gene has CDR1 SGHNT and CDR2 YYREEE (reference sequence). The CDR3 runs to 14 residues. CDR3 nucleotide sequence: TGTGCCAGCAGACAAGGAACTAACACAGATACGCAGTATTTT. Residues: CASRQGTNTDTQYF.

V gene TRBV7-2 combines with J gene TRBJ2-1; 7 bases agree with TRBD2. Trimming took 5 bases from V and 7 from J; bases not matched to a gene: 11. Germline V lookup: CDR1 SGHTA, CDR2 FQGNSA. The CDR3 has 15 amino acids. CDR3 DNA sequence: TGTGCCAGCAGCCAGGCGGGGGTAGGGCGGAATGAGCAGTTCTTC. Translating it yields CASSQAGVGRNEQFF.

DNA of the CDR3: TGCGCCAGCAGACAGGGACAGGACTTCTATAATTCACCCCTCCACTTT. Protein: CASRQGQDFYNSPLHF. This sequence joins TRBV4-3 and TRBJ1-6; 8 nucleotides match TRBD1. The CDR3 sequence is 16 residues long. Per germline, CDR1 LGHNA and CDR2 YSLEER. V lost 6 bases and J lost 3; bases outside the gene matches: 7.

The rearrangement joins TRBV13 to TRBJ2-1; 7 positions agree with TRBD2. This CDR3 region has 15 residues. Germline-derived CDR1 and CDR2 are PRHDT and FYEKMQ (reference sequence). Trimming took 3 bases from V and 12 from J; bases not matched to a gene: 14. The CDR3, as DNA: TGTGCCAGCAGCTTGGTATTTCTTTCGGCGGGAGTGCAGTTCTTC. Protein: CASSLVFLSAGVQFF.

In this sample, this clone turned up a few times. This chain uses TRBV27 with TRBJ2-5; tentatively, D is TRBD2 (6 bases). CDR3 length: 12 amino acids. The germline V gene encodes CDR1 MNHEY and CDR2 SMNVEV (reference sequence). CDR3: CASRGARETQYF. The CDR3 DNA is TGTGCATCGCGGGGTGCTCGAGAGACCCAGTACTTC.